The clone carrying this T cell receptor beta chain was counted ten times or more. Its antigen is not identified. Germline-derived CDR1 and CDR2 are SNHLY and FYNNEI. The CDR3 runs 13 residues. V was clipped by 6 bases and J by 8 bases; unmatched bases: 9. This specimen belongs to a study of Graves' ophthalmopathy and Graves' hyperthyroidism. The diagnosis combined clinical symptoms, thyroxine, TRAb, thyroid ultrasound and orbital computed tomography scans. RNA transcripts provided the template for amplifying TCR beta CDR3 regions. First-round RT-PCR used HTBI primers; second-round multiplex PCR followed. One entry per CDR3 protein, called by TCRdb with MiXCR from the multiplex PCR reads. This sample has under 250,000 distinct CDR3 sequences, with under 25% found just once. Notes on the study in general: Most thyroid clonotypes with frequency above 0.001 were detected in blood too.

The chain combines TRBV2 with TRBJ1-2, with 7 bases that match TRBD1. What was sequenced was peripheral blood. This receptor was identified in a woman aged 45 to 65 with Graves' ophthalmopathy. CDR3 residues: CASRVTGDEGYTF. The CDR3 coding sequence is TGTGCCAGCAGGGTAACAGGGGACGAGGGCTACACCTTC.